A selection of T cell receptor beta chains follows, all from one sample in a study of T cells in Graves' hyperthyroidism and ophthalmopathy. From the multiplex PCR reads, TCRdb called clonotypes with MiXCR, one entry per CDR3 protein. The sample consists of 550,000 to 700,000 distinct CDR3 sequences, around 46% of them appearing once. Sequencing was done on a sample of peripheral blood or thyroid tissue (not recorded which). Every receptor here comes from an adult woman with Graves' disease, either hyperthyroidism or ophthalmopathy (not recorded which). The CDR3 runs from the conserved cysteine through the conserved F or W. A D gene is named only where the DNA matches it firmly. Clone size is shown for a subset of rows, as once, few, many or a class of expanded clone.

j_call: TRBJ2-7
clone_size: many
d_call: TRBD2
v_call: TRBV20-1
cdr3_aa: CSAPGTSVTYEQYF
cdr3_nt: TGCAGTGCGCCGGGGACTAGCGTCACCTACGAGCAGTACTTC

j_call: TRBJ1-2
clone_size: -
d_call: -
v_call: TRBV7-2
cdr3_aa: CASSETADINYGYTF
cdr3_nt: TGTGCCAGCAGCGAGACGGCGGACATTAACTATGGCTACACCTTC

j_call: TRBJ1-4
clone_size: few
d_call: -
v_call: TRBV5-1
cdr3_aa: CASSQARVGNEKLFF
cdr3_nt: TGCGCCAGCAGCCAGGCCAGGGTGGGGAATGAAAAACTGTTTTTT

j_call: TRBJ2-7
clone_size: many
d_call: TRBD2
v_call: TRBV7-8
cdr3_aa: CASSLGRSSGRTYEQYF
cdr3_nt: TGTGCCAGCAGCTTAGGTCGTTCTAGCGGGAGGACCTACGAGCAGTACTTC

j_call: TRBJ2-5
clone_size: -
d_call: -
v_call: TRBV15
cdr3_aa: CATSPGQGFQETQYF
cdr3_nt: TGTGCCACCAGCCCGGGGCAGGGGTTTCAAGAGACCCAGTACTTC

j_call: TRBJ1-1
clone_size: few
d_call: -
v_call: TRBV5-1
cdr3_aa: CASSGDSNTEAFF
cdr3_nt: TGCGCCAGCAGCGGCGACTCGAACACTGAAGCTTTCTTT

j_call: TRBJ1-5
clone_size: -
d_call: TRBD1
v_call: TRBV20-1
cdr3_aa: CSARTLGTGHNQPQHF
cdr3_nt: TGCAGTGCTAGGACCCTCGGGACAGGACATAATCAGCCCCAGCATTTT

j_call: TRBJ2-3
clone_size: -
d_call: -
v_call: TRBV15
cdr3_aa: CATSRGQGADTQYF
cdr3_nt: TGTGCCACCAGCAGAGGCCAGGGAGCAGATACGCAGTATTTT

j_call: TRBJ1-4
clone_size: -
d_call: -
v_call: TRBV18
cdr3_aa: CASSPPGDEKLFF
cdr3_nt: TGTGCCAGCTCACCACCGGGGGATGAAAAACTGTTTTTT

j_call: TRBJ2-6
clone_size: -
d_call: -
v_call: TRBV6-5
cdr3_aa: CASSVRLRYQFLSGANVLTF
cdr3_nt: TGTGCCAGCAGCGTGAGGCTCCGTTACCAGTTTCTCTCTGGGGCCAACGTCCTGACTTTC

j_call: TRBJ1-1
clone_size: many
d_call: -
v_call: TRBV29-1
cdr3_aa: CSVGQANTEAFF
cdr3_nt: TGCAGCGTTGGCCAGGCGAACACTGAAGCTTTCTTT

j_call: TRBJ1-5
clone_size: few
d_call: -
v_call: TRBV12-3/TRBV12-4
cdr3_aa: CASSVAGGQPQHF
cdr3_nt: TGTGCCAGCAGCGTTGCGGGGGGTCAGCCCCAGCATTTT

j_call: TRBJ2-5
clone_size: -
d_call: -
v_call: TRBV9
cdr3_aa: CASSVGTQYF
cdr3_nt: TGTGCCAGCAGCGTAGGGACCCAGTACTTC

j_call: TRBJ1-2
clone_size: -
d_call: -
v_call: TRBV20-1
cdr3_aa: CSARWPLGYTF
cdr3_nt: TGCAGTGCTAGGTGGCCGCTGGGCTACACCTTC

j_call: TRBJ1-2
clone_size: few
d_call: -
v_call: TRBV30
cdr3_aa: CAWSGPGRPYGYTF
cdr3_nt: TGTGCCTGGAGTGGACCGGGACGGCCCTATGGCTACACCTTC

j_call: TRBJ2-3
clone_size: few
d_call: -
v_call: TRBV6-2/TRBV6-3
cdr3_aa: CASSLGLLDTQYF
cdr3_nt: TGTGCCAGCAGCCTTGGACTTCTTGATACGCAGTATTTT

j_call: TRBJ2-5
clone_size: many
d_call: TRBD2
v_call: TRBV6-2/TRBV6-3
cdr3_aa: CASSYEGSGYQETQYF
cdr3_nt: TGTGCCAGCAGTTACGAGGGTAGCGGGTACCAAGAGACCCAGTACTTC

j_call: TRBJ1-1
clone_size: few
d_call: -
v_call: TRBV15
cdr3_aa: CATSPLGGFSEAFF
cdr3_nt: TGTGCCACCAGCCCCTTAGGAGGGTTCTCTGAAGCTTTCTTT

j_call: TRBJ2-7
clone_size: many
d_call: -
v_call: TRBV2
cdr3_aa: CASSAGTLTYEQYF
cdr3_nt: TGTGCCAGCAGCGCCGGGACACTTACCTACGAGCAGTACTTC

j_call: TRBJ1-6
clone_size: -
d_call: -
v_call: TRBV20-1
cdr3_aa: CSARVYSGNNSPLHF
cdr3_nt: TGCAGTGCTAGAGTATATTCAGGGAATAATTCACCCCTCCACTTT

j_call: TRBJ1-6
clone_size: many
d_call: TRBD1
v_call: TRBV10-3
cdr3_aa: CAIRVGTVQNSPLHF
cdr3_nt: TGTGCCATCAGGGTAGGGACAGTCCAAAATTCACCCCTCCACTTT

j_call: TRBJ1-4
clone_size: -
d_call: -
v_call: TRBV7-3
cdr3_aa: CASSFTGNNEKLFF
cdr3_nt: TGTGCCAGCAGCTTTACAGGGAATAATGAAAAACTGTTTTTT

j_call: TRBJ2-7
clone_size: once
d_call: TRBD1
v_call: TRBV7-9
cdr3_aa: CASSQSGTGLFSYEQYF
cdr3_nt: TGTGCCAGCAGCCAGAGCGGGACAGGGCTTTTTTCCTACGAGCAGTACTTC

j_call: TRBJ2-5
clone_size: -
d_call: -
v_call: TRBV12-3/TRBV12-4
cdr3_aa: CAGSPRRGETQYF
cdr3_nt: TGTGCCGGCAGTCCCCGTCGCGGAGAGACCCAGTACTTC

j_call: TRBJ2-7
clone_size: many
d_call: -
v_call: TRBV2
cdr3_aa: CASRGPHEQYF
cdr3_nt: TGTGCCAGCAGAGGGCCACACGAGCAGTACTTC

j_call: TRBJ2-5
clone_size: -
d_call: -
v_call: TRBV24-1
cdr3_aa: CAISELPGARIKETQYF
cdr3_nt: TGTGCCATCAGTGAACTCCCGGGGGCGAGGATTAAAGAGACCCAGTACTTC

j_call: TRBJ2-7
clone_size: -
d_call: -
v_call: TRBV3-1
cdr3_aa: CASSQDAGGHGEQYF
cdr3_nt: TGTGCCAGCAGCCAAGATGCCGGGGGGCACGGCGAGCAGTACTTC

j_call: TRBJ2-2
clone_size: few
d_call: -
v_call: TRBV28
cdr3_aa: CASTSPNTGELFF
cdr3_nt: TGTGCCAGCACCTCCCCGAACACCGGGGAGCTGTTTTTT

j_call: TRBJ2-5
clone_size: many
d_call: -
v_call: TRBV6-5
cdr3_aa: CASSRETNLAETQYF
cdr3_nt: TGTGCCAGCAGTCGGGAGACTAACCTCGCTGAGACCCAGTACTTC

j_call: TRBJ2-7
clone_size: -
d_call: -
v_call: TRBV2
cdr3_aa: CASNRQGGYEQYF
cdr3_nt: TGTGCCAGCAATCGACAGGGAGGGTACGAGCAGTACTTC

j_call: TRBJ1-1
clone_size: many
d_call: -
v_call: TRBV5-1
cdr3_aa: CASSKPQGNTEAFF
cdr3_nt: TGCGCCAGCAGTAAACCACAGGGGAACACTGAAGCTTTCTTT

j_call: TRBJ2-3
clone_size: -
d_call: TRBD2
v_call: TRBV7-9
cdr3_aa: CASSLGLAGPTDTQYF
cdr3_nt: TGTGCCAGCAGCCTAGGACTAGCGGGTCCCACAGATACGCAGTATTTT

j_call: TRBJ1-3
clone_size: many
d_call: -
v_call: TRBV19
cdr3_aa: CASSTQSVSGNTIYF
cdr3_nt: TGTGCCAGTAGTACCCAGTCGGTTTCTGGAAACACCATATATTTT

j_call: TRBJ2-5
clone_size: -
d_call: TRBD1
v_call: TRBV5-1
cdr3_aa: CASSLITGEETQYF
cdr3_nt: TGTGCCAGCAGCTTGATTACAGGGGAGGAGACCCAGTACTTC

j_call: TRBJ1-5
clone_size: many
d_call: -
v_call: TRBV20-1
cdr3_aa: CSATPTNQPQHF
cdr3_nt: TGCAGTGCTACACCGACGAATCAGCCCCAGCATTTT

j_call: TRBJ1-4
clone_size: many
d_call: -
v_call: TRBV25-1
cdr3_aa: CASSPLEGKKGEKLFF
cdr3_nt: TGTGCCAGCAGCCCCCTCGAGGGGAAGAAGGGTGAAAAACTGTTTTTT

j_call: TRBJ2-2
clone_size: -
d_call: -
v_call: TRBV9
cdr3_aa: CASSHTRGGHTGELFF
cdr3_nt: TGTGCCAGCAGCCATACCAGGGGGGGGCACACCGGGGAGCTGTTTTTT

j_call: TRBJ2-7
clone_size: -
d_call: -
v_call: TRBV7-9
cdr3_aa: CASSYQPGYEQYF
cdr3_nt: TGTGCCAGCAGCTACCAACCCGGCTACGAGCAGTACTTC

j_call: TRBJ1-2
clone_size: many
d_call: TRBD1
v_call: TRBV4-1
cdr3_aa: CASGDRGQVYGYTF
cdr3_nt: TGCGCCAGCGGGGACAGGGGGCAAGTCTATGGCTACACCTTC

j_call: TRBJ1-5
clone_size: few
d_call: -
v_call: TRBV10-3
cdr3_aa: CATRRTVYSNQPQHF
cdr3_nt: TGTGCCACCCGTAGGACAGTATATAGCAATCAGCCCCAGCATTTT

j_call: TRBJ2-5
clone_size: many
d_call: TRBD2
v_call: TRBV5-5
cdr3_aa: CASSQLTSSRETQYF
cdr3_nt: TGTGCCAGCAGCCAATTGACTAGCTCCAGAGAGACCCAGTACTTC

j_call: TRBJ2-2
clone_size: once
d_call: -
v_call: TRBV7-3
cdr3_aa: CASSPTQGAGELFF
cdr3_nt: TGTGCCAGCAGCCCCACACAGGGTGCCGGGGAGCTGTTTTTT

j_call: TRBJ1-1
clone_size: once
d_call: -
v_call: TRBV11-2
cdr3_aa: CASSPNQGYTEAFF
cdr3_nt: TGTGCCAGCAGTCCCAATCAGGGCTACACTGAAGCTTTCTTT

j_call: TRBJ2-6
clone_size: many
d_call: -
v_call: TRBV5-1
cdr3_aa: CASTSPGANVLTF
cdr3_nt: TGCGCCAGCACCTCGCCCGGGGCCAACGTCCTGACTTTC